A single sample gave rise to the 28 T cell receptor beta chains below, sequenced in a study of blood T cell repertoires in COVID-19. TCRdb's table, derived via immunoSEQ multiplex PCR, lists solely in-frame clones and lacks some. The data contain about 140,000 clones, approximately 80% of them singletons. Sequenced input: peripheral blood. Receptors originate from a human donor in a cohort sampled during active COVID-19.

The genes are TRBV6-5 and TRBJ2-7, with 8 positions matching TRBD1. The V and J ends lost 11 bases and 3 bases, in that order; junction bases with no gene match: 3. Germline V gene data show CDR1 as MNHEY and CDR2 as SVGAGI. CDR3 length equals 11 residues. CDR3 in amino acids: CAGGTGYEQYF. CDR3 nucleotides: TGTGCCGGGGGGACAGGCTACGAGCAGTACTTC.

The chain links TRBV7-2 to TRBJ1-1; tentatively, D is TRBD1 (5 bases). The CDR3 extends over 15 amino acids. Germline loops: CDR1 SGHTA, CDR2 FQGNSA. V gave up 2 bases and J gave up 3 bases, with 13 bases separating them. CDR3 DNA sequence: TGTGCCAGCAGCTTATTCGGGGGTCCGTACACTGAAGCTTTCTTT. Its protein product is CASSLFGGPYTEAFF.

The rearrangement joins TRBV2 to TRBJ1-3; D is ambiguous. The germline CDR1 and CDR2 sequences are SNHLY and FYNNEI. V lost 4 bases and J lost 4, with 8 bases in between. This CDR3 is built from 13 residues. The DNA of the CDR3 is TGTGCCAGCAGTGTGGGCCGAGGAAACACCATATATTTT. Translating it yields CASSVGRGNTIYF.

The gene calls are TRBV6-6 and TRBJ1-3; D gene unclear. This CDR3 region has 14 residues. Trimming removed 2 bases at V and 2 bases at J, with 7 bases between. Germline V gene lookup returns CDR1 MNHNY and CDR2 SVGAGI (reference sequence). The CDR3 bases are TGTGCCAGCAGTTACGGCAGGCCTGGAAACACCATATATTTT. It is translated as CASSYGRPGNTIYF.

The CDR3 region has the DNA TGTGCCAGCAGTCGGGGTAGCGGGAGAGGGAATGAGCAGTTCTTC. Translated: CASSRGSGRGNEQFF. The chain carries TRBV28 and TRBJ2-1, with 9 bases fitting TRBD2. The germline gives CDR1 MDHEN, CDR2 SYDVKM. V lost 5 bases, J lost 7 bases, and 9 bases stayed unmatched. This CDR3 spans 15 amino acids.

The rearrangement joins TRBV28 to TRBJ1-1; a weak D match, TRBD1 (5 bases). The CDR3 loop spans 11 amino acids. Between the trimmed V and J ends, which lost 11 bases and 1 base, there was a span of 8 bases. Germline CDR1 is MDHEN and CDR2 is SYDVKM. The CDR3 sequence: CAGQGNTEAFF. The DNA for the CDR3 is TGTGCCGGTCAGGGGAACACTGAAGCTTTCTTT.

The V and J genes are TRBV18 and TRBJ1-2; a possible D gene is TRBD1 (6 bases). Deletions cut 6 bases from V and 6 bases from J, with 23 bases between. Germline CDR1 is KGHSH and CDR2 is LQKENI. The CDR3 loop spans 16 amino acids. This CDR3 reads CASSPTLDSKTHGYTF. CDR3 nucleotide sequence: TGTGCCAGCTCCCCGACCCTGGACAGCAAAACACATGGCTACACCTTC.

This rearrangement joins TRBV30 to TRBJ1-3, with D unclear. With 4 bases removed from V and 0 bases from J, the gap between germline ends came to 7 bases. CDR1 is GTSNPN and CDR2 is SVGIG in the germline V gene (reference sequence). The CDR3 totals 13 residues. In DNA, the CDR3 is TGTGCCTGGAAGTTGAGCTCTGGAAACACCATATATTTT. Protein: CAWKLSSGNTIYF.

The chain recombines TRBV5-8 with TRBJ2-1; 7 bases are shared with TRBD1. From germline, CDR1 is SGHTS and CDR2 YDEGEE. Losses at the gene ends were 5 bases for V and 0 bases for J; bases not matched to a gene: 5. This CDR3 has 15 residues. In DNA form, the CDR3 reads TGTGCCAGCAGTACGGGACAGAACTCCTACAATGAGCAGTTCTTC. Its protein product is CASSTGQNSYNEQFF.

The rearrangement uses TRBV14 and TRBJ1-2; D ambiguous. Between the trimmed V and J ends, which lost 0 bases and 3 bases, there was a span of 5 bases. The CDR3 loop spans 13 amino acids. Germline V lookup: CDR1 SGHDN, CDR2 FVKESK. The DNA for the CDR3 is TGTGCCAGCAGCCAAGAAACATACTATGGCTACACCTTC. Encoded protein: CASSQETYYGYTF.

V usage is TRBV10-1 and J usage is TRBJ1-4, with 9 bases that match TRBD1. CDR3 length: 16 residues. Germline V gene data show CDR1 as WNHNN and CDR2 as SYGVQD (reference sequence). V trimming: 9 bases; J trimming: 0 bases; junction bases outside the gene matches: 8. The CDR3 sequence is CARSGQGKTTNEKLFF. DNA of the CDR3: TGCGCCAGGTCCGGACAGGGGAAAACAACTAATGAAAAACTGTTTTTT.

The rearrangement joins TRBV19 to TRBJ2-1, with TRBD2 matching 7 bases. The CDR3 has 15 amino acids. V was pared by 0 bases and J by 7 bases, with 6 bases of the junction left unmatched. Germline CDR1 LNHDA, CDR2 SQIVND (reference sequence). The CDR3 reads CASSIDGGGPNEQFF. The CDR3 DNA reads as TGTGCCAGTAGTATAGACGGGGGAGGGCCGAATGAGCAGTTCTTC.

The chain links TRBV7-9 to TRBJ2-7, with 11 bases matching TRBD2. The germline gives CDR1 SEHNR, CDR2 FQNEAQ (reference sequence). The trim removed 1 base at V and 6 bases at J, leaving 5 bases unmatched. There are 15 residues in the CDR3. The CDR3, as DNA: TGTGCCAGCAGCTTAGGTCCACTAGCGGGAGCCGAGCAGTACTTC. Translated: CASSLGPLAGAEQYF.

This clone has just a few counts. The chain carries TRBV28 and TRBJ1-2; 7 nucleotides align to TRBD1. V shed 5 bases, J shed 4 bases, and the junction held 4 bases outside the gene matches. Germline CDR1 MDHEN, CDR2 SYDVKM. The CDR3 runs to 13 residues. The CDR3 here is CASSADRSYGYTF. CDR3 bases: TGTGCCAGCAGTGCGGACAGGAGCTATGGCTACACCTTC.

The V call is TRBV5-6, the J call TRBJ2-7; weak D call: TRBD1 (5 bases). The CDR3 runs 13 residues. With 0 bases removed from V and 5 bases from J, the gap between germline ends came to 9 bases. Germline V CDR1 and CDR2: SGHDT, YYEEEE. CDR3 nucleotides: TGTGCCAGCAGCTTGGTAGAAGGGGACGAGCAGTACTTC. Its translation is CASSLVEGDEQYF.

J is TRBJ1-4 and V is TRBV9; D possibly corresponds to TRBD1 (5 bases). CDR1 and CDR2 (germline): SGDLS, YYNGEE. Deletions cut 0 bases from V and 5 bases from J, with 8 bases between. The CDR3 spans 14 residues. The CDR3 sequence is CASSVGDFNEKLFF. The CDR3 bases are TGTGCCAGCAGCGTAGGGGACTTCAATGAAAAACTGTTTTTT.

The gene calls are TRBV3-1 (or the pseudogene TRBV3-2) and TRBJ1-1; D gene unclear. V was shortened by 1 base and J by 6 bases, with 15 bases between the two germline ends. Per germline, CDR1 LGHDT and CDR2 YNNKEL (reference sequence). The CDR3 spans 15 residues. The CDR3 DNA sequence: TGTGCCAGCAGCCAAGGGGCGCGCCGCGGGCCTGAAGCTTTCTTT. The encoded protein is CASSQGARRGPEAFF.

This clone has more than one count but fewer than ten. The chain is built from TRBV9 and TRBJ1-6; no definite D call. V lost 0 bases and J lost 8, with 6 bases in between. From germline, CDR1 is SGDLS and CDR2 YYNGEE. The CDR3 has 13 amino acids. CDR3 nucleotides: TGTGCCAGCAGCGTAGCAGAGGATTCACCCCTCCACTTT. Translated: CASSVAEDSPLHF.

J is TRBJ2-2 and V is TRBV3-1 (or the pseudogene TRBV3-2); a possible D gene is TRBD2 (5 bases). Trimming stripped 4 bases from V and 6 bases from J, with 15 bases between. Germline V gives CDR1 LGHDT, CDR2 YNNKEL (reference sequence). The CDR3 totals 15 residues. In DNA form, the CDR3 reads TGTGCCAGCAGCCCCGACTTGCCGAGGGCCGGGGAGCTGTTTTTT. Residues: CASSPDLPRAGELFF.

A remark on this clone: The same CDR3 also results from other DNA sequences found in this sample. The chain combines TRBV6-1 with TRBJ1-1; D perhaps matches TRBD1 (5 bases). The CDR3 runs 13 residues. With 0 bases removed from V and 4 bases from J, the gap between germline ends came to 6 bases. The V gene's germline CDR1 is MNHNS and CDR2 SASEGT. CDR3 in amino acids: CASSEAQGTEAFF. DNA of the CDR3: TGTGCCAGCAGTGAAGCGCAGGGCACTGAAGCTTTCTTT.

CDR3: CASSPLAVYEQYF. Here the CDR3 DNA reads TGTGCCAGCAGCCCGTTGGCCGTCTACGAGCAGTACTTC. The chain recombines TRBV7-6 with TRBJ2-7; D is ambiguous. Germline V gives CDR1 SGHVS, CDR2 FNYEAQ. Trimming left V 5 bases short and J 3 bases short, with 11 bases between. This CDR3 comprises 13 residues.

The V call is TRBV19, the J call TRBJ2-1; 7 bases match TRBD2. V was clipped by 8 bases and J by 8 bases; unmatched bases: 6. The CDR3 extends over 12 amino acids. CDR1 and CDR2 (germline): LNHDA, SQIVND (reference sequence). The CDR3 coding sequence is TGTGCCAGTCGGGCTAGCGGTTATGAGCAGTTCTTC. Protein: CASRASGYEQFF.

This clone was seen a handful of times. This chain uses TRBV2 with TRBJ2-2, with unresolved D. The V gene lost 6 bases and the J gene lost 5 bases, with 10 bases spanning the gap. CDR1 and CDR2 (germline): SNHLY, FYNNEI. This CDR3 is built from 13 residues. In DNA, the CDR3 is TGTGCCAGCAGGTCCCGACAAACCGGGGAGCTGTTTTTT. This codes for CASRSRQTGELFF.

This clone was observed a handful of times. This sequence joins TRBV29-1 and TRBJ1-2; unclear D gene. The CDR3 is 12 residues long. The germline CDR1 and CDR2 sequences are SQVTM and ANQGSEA. V was trimmed by 2 bases and J by 4 bases, leaving 8 bases between them. The chain's CDR3 is CSVETGIYGYTF. In nucleotides, the CDR3 is TGCAGCGTTGAAACGGGAATCTATGGCTACACCTTC.

V gene TRBV18 combines with J gene TRBJ2-7; a possible D gene is TRBD2 (5 bases). Trimming removed 6 bases at V and 2 bases at J, with 17 bases between. The CDR3 is 15 amino acids. Germline-derived CDR1 and CDR2 are KGHSH and LQKENI. The CDR3 nucleotides are TGTGCCAGCTCGACCGGTGGCGGGTTCCCCTACGAGCAGTACTTC. Translating it yields CASSTGGGFPYEQYF.

This clone was picked up a small number of times. V is TRBV18 and J is TRBJ2-2, with D perhaps TRBD1 (5 bases). The germline gives CDR1 KGHSH, CDR2 LQKENI. Trimming took 6 bases from V and 0 from J, leaving 17 bases between them. The length of the CDR3 is 17 residues. For the CDR3, the DNA is TGTGCCAGCTCGTCAGAGGCAGGGCCCGCGAACACCGGGGAGCTGTTTTTT. As protein: CASSSEAGPANTGELFF.

The chain employs TRBV30 and TRBJ1-1; weak D call: TRBD1 (5 bases). Germline-derived CDR1 and CDR2 are GTSNPN and SVGIG (reference sequence). CDR3 length: 14 residues. Trimming took 1 base from V and 1 from J, leaving 10 bases between them. The CDR3 DNA reads as TGTGCCTGGAGTGGCAGGGTCGGGAACACTGAAGCTTTCTTT. This gives the protein CAWSGRVGNTEAFF.

The chain recombines TRBV6-8 with TRBJ2-7; 10 bases map to TRBD2. V lost 5 bases and J lost 3; bases outside the gene matches: 4. The germline V gene encodes CDR1 MNHGY and CDR2 SAAAGT. The CDR3 is 14 residues long. The CDR3 region is CASSIAGGLYEQYF. The CDR3 region has the DNA TGTGCCAGCAGTATAGCGGGAGGTCTCTACGAGCAGTACTTC.